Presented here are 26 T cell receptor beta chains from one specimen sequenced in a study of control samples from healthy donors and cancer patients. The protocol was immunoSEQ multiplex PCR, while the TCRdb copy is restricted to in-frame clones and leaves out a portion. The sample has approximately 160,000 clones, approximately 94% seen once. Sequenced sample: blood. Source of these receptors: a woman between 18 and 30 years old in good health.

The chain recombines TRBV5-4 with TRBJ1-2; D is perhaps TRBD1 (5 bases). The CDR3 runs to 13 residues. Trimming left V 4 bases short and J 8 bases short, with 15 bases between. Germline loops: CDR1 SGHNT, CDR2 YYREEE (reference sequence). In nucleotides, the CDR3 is TGTGCCAGCAGCCAGGACGGGAGGGACGGCTACACCTTC. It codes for CASSQDGRDGYTF.

The CDR3 loop is CASSKTRENEKLFF. In DNA, the CDR3 is TGTGCCAGCAGCAAAACCAGGGAAAATGAAAAACTGTTTTTT. The gene calls are TRBV5-7 and TRBJ1-4; tentative D call: TRBD1 (5 bases). TRBV5-7 is an open reading frame whose function is uncertain. The CDR3 is 14 residues long. V lost 4 bases to trimming and J lost 5 bases, with 12 bases between them.

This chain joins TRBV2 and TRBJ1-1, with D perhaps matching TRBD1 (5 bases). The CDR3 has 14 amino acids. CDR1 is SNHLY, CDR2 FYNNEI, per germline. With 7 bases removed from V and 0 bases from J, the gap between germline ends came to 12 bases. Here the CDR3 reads CASIRDRLNTEAFF. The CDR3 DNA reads TGTGCCAGCATCAGGGACCGCCTGAACACTGAAGCTTTCTTT.

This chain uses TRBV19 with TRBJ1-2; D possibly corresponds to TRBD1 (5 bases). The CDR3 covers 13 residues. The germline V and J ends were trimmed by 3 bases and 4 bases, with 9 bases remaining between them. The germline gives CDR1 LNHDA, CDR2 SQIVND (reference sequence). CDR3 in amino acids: CASSIRDGYGYTF. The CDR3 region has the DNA TGTGCCAGTAGTATCCGGGACGGCTATGGCTACACCTTC.

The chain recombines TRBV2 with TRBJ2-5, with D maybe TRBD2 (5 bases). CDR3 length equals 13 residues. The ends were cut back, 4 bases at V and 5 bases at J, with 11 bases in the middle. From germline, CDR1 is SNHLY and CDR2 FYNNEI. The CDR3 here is CASSVGRGETQYF. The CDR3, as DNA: TGTGCCAGCAGTGTGGGGAGAGGGGAGACCCAGTACTTC.

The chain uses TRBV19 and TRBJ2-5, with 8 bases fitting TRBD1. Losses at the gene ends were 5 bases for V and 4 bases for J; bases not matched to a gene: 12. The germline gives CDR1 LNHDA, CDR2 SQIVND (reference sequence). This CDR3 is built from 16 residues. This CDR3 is CASSHRGQGGVETQYF. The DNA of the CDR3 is TGTGCCAGTAGTCACCGCGGACAGGGAGGAGTAGAGACCCAGTACTTC. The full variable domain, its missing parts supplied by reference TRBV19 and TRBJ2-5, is DGGITQSPKYLFRKEGQNVTLSCEQNLNHDAMYWYRQDPGQGLRLIYYSQIVNDFQKGDIAEGYSVSREKKESFPLTVTSAQKNPTAFYLCASSHRGQGGVETQYFGPGTRLLVL.

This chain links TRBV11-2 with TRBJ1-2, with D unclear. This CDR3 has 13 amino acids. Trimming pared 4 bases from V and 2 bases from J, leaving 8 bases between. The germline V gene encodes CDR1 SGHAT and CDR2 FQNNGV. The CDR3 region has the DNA TGTGCCAGCAGCTCGTATAGGAACTATGGCTACACCTTC. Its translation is CASSSYRNYGYTF.

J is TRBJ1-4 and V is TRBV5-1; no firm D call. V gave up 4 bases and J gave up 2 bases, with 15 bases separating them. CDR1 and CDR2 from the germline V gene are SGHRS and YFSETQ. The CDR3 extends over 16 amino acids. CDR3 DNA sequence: TGCGCCAGCAGCCCTGCACGGGTGGGGACTAATGAAAAACTGTTTTTT. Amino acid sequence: CASSPARVGTNEKLFF.

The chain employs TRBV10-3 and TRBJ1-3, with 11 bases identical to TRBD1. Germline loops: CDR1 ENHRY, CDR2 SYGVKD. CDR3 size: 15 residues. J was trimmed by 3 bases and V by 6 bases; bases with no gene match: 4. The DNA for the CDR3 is TGTGCCATCAGGGCGGACAGGGGGCGTGGAAACACCATATATTTT. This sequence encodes CAIRADRGRGNTIYF.

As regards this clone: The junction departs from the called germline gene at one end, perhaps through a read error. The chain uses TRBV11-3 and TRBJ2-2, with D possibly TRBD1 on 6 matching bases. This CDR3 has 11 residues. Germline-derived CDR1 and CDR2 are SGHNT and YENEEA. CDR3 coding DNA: TGTGCCGGCAGGGGAACCGGGGAGCTGTTTTTT. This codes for CAGRGTGELFF.

The CDR3: CASSQVEGYSTDTQYF. The DNA for the CDR3 is TGTGCCAGCAGCCAAGTCGAGGGGTATAGCACAGATACGCAGTATTTT. This rearrangement joins TRBV14 to TRBJ2-3, with D possibly called TRBD1 or TRBD2 (5 bases each). The germline V gene encodes CDR1 SGHDN and CDR2 FVKESK. The CDR3 extends over 16 amino acids. Between the trimmed V and J ends, which lost 1 base and 0 bases, there was a span of 11 bases.

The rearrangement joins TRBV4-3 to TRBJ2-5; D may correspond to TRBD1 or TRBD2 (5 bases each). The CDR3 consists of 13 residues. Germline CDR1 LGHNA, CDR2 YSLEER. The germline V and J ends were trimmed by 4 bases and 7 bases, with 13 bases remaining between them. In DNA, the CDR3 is TGCGCCAGCAGCCCCCAGGGTGGAGGGACCCAGTACTTC. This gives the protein CASSPQGGGTQYF.

CDR3 sequence: CASSFRDVEAFF. CDR3 DNA: TGTGCCAGCAGTTTTCGGGATGTTGAAGCTTTCTTT. The rearrangement links TRBV12-3 or TRBV12-4 to TRBJ1-1; no reliable D call. V was clipped by 3 bases and J by 7 bases, with 9 bases between them. This CDR3 is 12 amino acids long.

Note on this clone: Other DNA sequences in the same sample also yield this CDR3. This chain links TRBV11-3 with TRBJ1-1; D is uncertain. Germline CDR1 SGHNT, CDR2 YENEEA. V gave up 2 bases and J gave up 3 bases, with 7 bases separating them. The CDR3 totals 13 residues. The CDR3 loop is CASSLRRYTEAFF. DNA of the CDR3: TGTGCCAGCAGCTTAAGGAGGTACACTGAAGCTTTCTTT.

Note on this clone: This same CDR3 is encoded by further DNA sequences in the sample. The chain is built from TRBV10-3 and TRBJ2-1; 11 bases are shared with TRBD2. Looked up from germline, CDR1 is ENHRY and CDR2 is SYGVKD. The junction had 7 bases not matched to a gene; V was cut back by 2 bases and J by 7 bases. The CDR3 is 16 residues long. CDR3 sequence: CAISEPTSGRRNEQFF. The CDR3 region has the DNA TGTGCCATCAGTGAGCCTACTAGCGGGAGAAGAAATGAGCAGTTCTTC.

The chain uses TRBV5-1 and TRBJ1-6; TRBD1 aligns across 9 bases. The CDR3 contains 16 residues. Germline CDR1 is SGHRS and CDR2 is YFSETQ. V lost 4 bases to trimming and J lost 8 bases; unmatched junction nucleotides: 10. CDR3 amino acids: CASSKIQGASYSPLHF. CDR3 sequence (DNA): TGCGCCAGCAGCAAAATACAGGGGGCCTCTTATTCACCCCTCCACTTT.

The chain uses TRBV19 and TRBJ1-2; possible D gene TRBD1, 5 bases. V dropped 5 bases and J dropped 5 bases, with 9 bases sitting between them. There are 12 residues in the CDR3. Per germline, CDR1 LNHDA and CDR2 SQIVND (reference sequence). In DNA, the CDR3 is TGTGCCAGTAGTGACAGAAAATATGGCTACACCTTC. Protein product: CASSDRKYGYTF.

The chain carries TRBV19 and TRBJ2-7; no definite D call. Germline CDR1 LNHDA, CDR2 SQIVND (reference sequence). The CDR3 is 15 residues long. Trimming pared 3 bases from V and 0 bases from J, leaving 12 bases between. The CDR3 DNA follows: TGTGCCAGTAGTATTCAAGGGATGAGCTCCTACGAGCAGTACTTC. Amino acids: CASSIQGMSSYEQYF. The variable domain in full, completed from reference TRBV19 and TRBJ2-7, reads DGGITQSPKYLFRKEGQNVTLSCEQNLNHDAMYWYRQDPGQGLRLIYYSQIVNDFQKGDIAEGYSVSREKKESFPLTVTSAQKNPTAFYLCASSIQGMSSYEQYFGPGTRLTVT.

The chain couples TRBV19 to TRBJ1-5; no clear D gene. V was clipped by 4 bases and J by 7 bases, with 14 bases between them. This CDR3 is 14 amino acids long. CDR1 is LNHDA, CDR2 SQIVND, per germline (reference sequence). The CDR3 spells CASSTDGAEQPQHF. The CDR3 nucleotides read TGTGCCAGTAGTACGGACGGAGCCGAGCAGCCCCAGCATTTT.

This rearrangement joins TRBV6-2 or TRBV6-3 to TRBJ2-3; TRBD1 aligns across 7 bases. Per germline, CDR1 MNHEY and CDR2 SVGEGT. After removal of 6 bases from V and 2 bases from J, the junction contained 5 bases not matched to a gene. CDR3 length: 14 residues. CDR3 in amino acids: CASSRGGNTDTQYF. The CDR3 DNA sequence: TGTGCCAGCAGCCGAGGGGGCAACACAGATACGCAGTATTTT.

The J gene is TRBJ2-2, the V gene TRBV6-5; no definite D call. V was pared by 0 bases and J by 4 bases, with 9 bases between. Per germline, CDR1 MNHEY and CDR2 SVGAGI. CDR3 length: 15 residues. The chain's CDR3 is CASSYSLVSTGELFF. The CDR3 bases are TGTGCCAGCAGTTACTCCCTCGTGTCCACCGGGGAGCTGTTTTTT.

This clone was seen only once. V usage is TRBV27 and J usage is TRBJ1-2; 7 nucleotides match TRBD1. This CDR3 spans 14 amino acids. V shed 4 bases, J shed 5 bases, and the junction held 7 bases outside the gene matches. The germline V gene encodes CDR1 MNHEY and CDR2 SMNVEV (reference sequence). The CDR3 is CASSSMTGSYGYTF. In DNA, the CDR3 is TGTGCCAGCAGTTCTATGACAGGGTCATATGGCTACACCTTC.

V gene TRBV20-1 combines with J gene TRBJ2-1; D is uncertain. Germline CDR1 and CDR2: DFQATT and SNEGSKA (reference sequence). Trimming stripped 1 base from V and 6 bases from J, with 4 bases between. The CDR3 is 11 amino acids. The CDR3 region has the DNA TGCAGTGCTAGAGCCCCCAATGAGCAGTTCTTC. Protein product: CSARAPNEQFF.

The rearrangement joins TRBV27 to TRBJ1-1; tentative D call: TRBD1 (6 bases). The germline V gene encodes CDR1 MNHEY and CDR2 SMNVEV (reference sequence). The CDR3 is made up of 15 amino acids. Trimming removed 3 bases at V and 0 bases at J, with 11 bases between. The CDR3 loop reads CASSFGGAMNTEAFF. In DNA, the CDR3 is TGTGCCAGCAGTTTCGGGGGGGCCATGAACACTGAAGCTTTCTTT.

CDR3 sequence reads: CASTPRAGQNYGYTF. In nucleotides, the CDR3 is TGTGCCAGCACCCCCCGGGCGGGGCAAAACTATGGCTACACCTTC. The chain uses TRBV6-5 and TRBJ1-2; D possibly corresponds to TRBD1 (5 bases). Germline CDR1 is MNHEY and CDR2 is SVGAGI. Trimming took off 7 bases at V and 2 bases at J, with 17 bases between the two ends. The CDR3 length is 15 residues.

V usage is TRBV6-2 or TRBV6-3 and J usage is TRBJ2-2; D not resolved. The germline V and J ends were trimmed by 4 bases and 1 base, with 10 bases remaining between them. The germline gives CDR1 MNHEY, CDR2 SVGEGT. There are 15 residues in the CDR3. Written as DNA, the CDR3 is TGTGCCAGCAGTTCCGGGCCGAAGAACACCGGGGAGCTGTTTTTT. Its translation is CASSSGPKNTGELFF.